Listed below are T cell receptor beta chains from one sample, sequenced in a study of identical twins. MiXCR was run by TCRdb on the 5' RACE reads, yielding one entry per CDR3 protein. The sample holds 200,000 to 250,000 distinct CDR3 sequences, around 8% seen once. The data were also submitted as part of a second study, on yellow fever vaccine responses in identical twins.

The sequenced material came from memory (CD45RO+) T cells sorted from blood. These receptors came from a woman younger than 35 in good health. Each CDR3 is given with its conserved first and last residue. D genes are given only for firm matches. Only some rows state a clone size, as once, few, many or a class for expanded clones.

clone_size	v_call	cdr3_length	j_call	d_call	cdr3_nt	cdr3_aa
few	TRBV6-1	14	TRBJ1-5	TRBD1	TGTGCCAGCAGACGCGGACAGGACAATCAGCCCCAGCATTTT	CASRRGQDNQPQHF
few	TRBV18	16	TRBJ2-1	TRBD1	TGTGCCAGCTCACCACCGGGGACAGGGATGGACAATGAGCAGTTCTTC	CASSPPGTGMDNEQFF
NA	TRBV5-1	16	TRBJ2-5	TRBD1	TGCGCCAGCAGCATCGCCCTAACAGGGGGCGGAGAGACCCAGTACTTC	CASSIALTGGGETQYF
few	TRBV12-3/TRBV12-4	17	TRBJ2-7	TRBD2	TGTGCCAGCAGTTTAGTTTTGGGCGGGAGAAGCTCCTACGAGCAGTACTTC	CASSLVLGGRSSYEQYF
few	TRBV2	16	TRBJ2-5	NA	TGTGCCAGCAGTGAAGGGGGTAGTGAGTCCCAAGAGACCCAGTACTTC	CASSEGGSESQETQYF
NA	TRBV7-2	15	TRBJ1-2	NA	TGTGCCAGCAGCCCCCGTTGGGACGATAACTATGGCTACACCTTC	CASSPRWDDNYGYTF
many	TRBV12-3/TRBV12-4	14	TRBJ1-6	TRBD1	TGTGCCAGCAGTTTAAGGGACAGCGAGACACCCCTCCACTTT	CASSLRDSETPLHF
many	TRBV5-5	15	TRBJ1-4	TRBD1	TGTGCCAGCAGTTCTACAGGGGTCTATAATGAAAAACTGTTTTTT	CASSSTGVYNEKLFF
NA	TRBV10-2	15	TRBJ1-4	NA	TGCGCCAGCAGTGTTGAGGACAGATATAATGAAAAACTGTTTTTT	CASSVEDRYNEKLFF
NA	TRBV28	13	TRBJ1-1	NA	TGTGCCAGCAGTCCCTCGAAGAACACTGAAGCTTTCTTT	CASSPSKNTEAFF
few	TRBV2	14	TRBJ1-2	NA	TGTGCCAGCAGGCGGGGGGGAGCCAACTATGGCTACACCTTC	CASRRGGANYGYTF
many	TRBV7-9	13	TRBJ2-1	NA	TGTGCCAGCACCCTCGCTGGGTACAATGAGCAGTTCTTC	CASTLAGYNEQFF
few	TRBV30	13	TRBJ2-7	NA	TGTGCCTGGAGTGGAGACGGGAACTACGAGCAGTACTTC	CAWSGDGNYEQYF
many	TRBV5-6	12	TRBJ2-1	NA	TGTGCCAGCAGCCGCGTAGGACTAGAGCAGTTCTTC	CASSRVGLEQFF
few	TRBV6-2/TRBV6-3	12	TRBJ2-7	NA	TGTGCCAGCAGGAACAGACAATACGAGCAGTACTTC	CASRNRQYEQYF
few	TRBV20-1	16	TRBJ2-3	TRBD2	TGCAGTGCTAGACCGGGACTAGCGGGGGCGGTTAGTACGCAGTATTTT	CSARPGLAGAVSTQYF
NA	TRBV20-1	10	TRBJ2-1	NA	TGCAGTGCTAGGTTTAATGAGCAGTTCTTC	CSARFNEQFF
few	TRBV21-1	17	TRBJ2-3	NA	TGTGCCAGCAGCAACCGACTAGTACCGATGAGGCTGGATACGCAGTATTTT	CASSNRLVPMRLDTQYF
many	TRBV2	13	TRBJ1-1	TRBD1	TGTGCCGTCCAGGGGGCGGGCGACACTGAAGCTTTCTTT	CAVQGAGDTEAFF
NA	TRBV4-1	15	TRBJ2-5	NA	TGCGCCAGCAGCCCCGGGGGTACAGGTCAAGAGACCCAGTACTTC	CASSPGGTGQETQYF
many	TRBV24-1	17	TRBJ2-5	NA	TGTGCCACCAGTGCGGGTTCAAGGGCTCCCTCACAAGAGACCCAGTACTTC	CATSAGSRAPSQETQYF
NA	TRBV6-5	11	TRBJ2-7	NA	TGTGCCGCCAGAGGTACCTACGAGCAGTACTTC	CAARGTYEQYF
few	TRBV25-1	15	TRBJ2-2	NA	TGTGCCAGCAGGGGCCTGGCAGCAGACACCGGGGAGCTGTTTTTT	CASRGLAADTGELFF
NA	TRBV5-3	14	TRBJ2-5	NA	TGTGCCATGAGCTCCGGACAGCTAGAGGAGACCCAGTACTTC	CAMSSGQLEETQYF
many	TRBV20-1	17	TRBJ2-6	NA	TGCAGTGCTAGAGATCATCGGACCCCCTCTGGGGCCAACGTCCTGACTTTC	CSARDHRTPSGANVLTF
few	TRBV12-3/TRBV12-4	14	TRBJ1-1	NA	TGTGCCAGCATTTTCATGGACATGAACACTGAAGCTTTCTTT	CASIFMDMNTEAFF
many	TRBV6-2/TRBV6-3	13	TRBJ2-7	TRBD2	TGTGCCAGCAGCCGGGCGGGGGTCTACGAGCAGTACTTC	CASSRAGVYEQYF